This TCR beta chain derives from a study of T cells after posttransplantation cyclophosphamide. Study conclusions and caveats: Recipient CMV seropositivity and CMV reactivation strongly tracked TRB clonality. Skin or GI-infiltrating T cells shared few TRB sequences with blood. Later post-transplant blood repertoires were often dominated by donor CD8+ memory clones.

Only in-frame clones appear in the TCRdb table, and some are missing; sequencing was by immunoSEQ multiplex PCR. This table holds about 9,900 clones, 70% to 90% found once. V dropped 8 bases and J dropped 3; count of bases not matched to a gene: 4. The CDR3 totals 15 residues. Per the germline V gene, CDR1 is MDHEN and CDR2 is SYDVKM. Sampled 1 year posttransplant, controls received myeloablative marrow transplants, methotrexate and a calcineurin inhibitor. Comment on this clone: Its antigen is still unknown.

This TCR derives from a male patient aged 30 to 40 who received an allogeneic stem cell transplant from an unrelated donor, was CMV-positive, and had no GVHD. Some T cells here may be from the graft donor. The rearrangement uses TRBV28 and TRBJ2-1, with TRBD2 matching over 13 bases. The starting material was PBMCs, obtained after an allogeneic stem cell transplant with a calcineurin inhibitor and methotrexate. CDR3 DNA sequence: TGTGCCAGCGCCACTAGCGGGAGGGTCTACAATGAGCAGTTCTTC. This translates into CASATSGRVYNEQFF.